This T cell receptor beta chain came from a study of blood T cell repertoires in COVID-19. About the research overall: Sites across the United States, Italy and Spain contributed samples from acute and convalescent COVID-19. From T cells, B-cell-depleted T cells, or PBMCs came the material, which was cDNA or gDNA.

Authors' data handling: Reference gene primer amplification gave nucleated cell count estimates. Sequenced by immunoSEQ multiplex PCR; TCRdb stores in-frame clones only, minus some. That table gives V, J and clone size, and the DNA gave D and trimming. This sample has 130,000 to 150,000 clones, with approximately 80% found just once. This clone showed up many times. Per the germline V gene, CDR1 is SGHTA and CDR2 is FQGNSA. V was pared by 4 bases and J by 0 bases, with 5 bases of the junction left unmatched. This CDR3 is built from 16 residues. The gene calls are TRBV7-2 and TRBJ1-5; 8 nucleotides match TRBD1. This TCR was recovered from a man in his fifties or sixties with active or convalescent COVID-19. The material sequenced was peripheral blood. CDR3 amino acids: CASSSTGEYSNQPQHF. The CDR3 nucleotides read TGTGCCAGCAGCTCGACAGGGGAATATAGCAATCAGCCCCAGCATTTT.